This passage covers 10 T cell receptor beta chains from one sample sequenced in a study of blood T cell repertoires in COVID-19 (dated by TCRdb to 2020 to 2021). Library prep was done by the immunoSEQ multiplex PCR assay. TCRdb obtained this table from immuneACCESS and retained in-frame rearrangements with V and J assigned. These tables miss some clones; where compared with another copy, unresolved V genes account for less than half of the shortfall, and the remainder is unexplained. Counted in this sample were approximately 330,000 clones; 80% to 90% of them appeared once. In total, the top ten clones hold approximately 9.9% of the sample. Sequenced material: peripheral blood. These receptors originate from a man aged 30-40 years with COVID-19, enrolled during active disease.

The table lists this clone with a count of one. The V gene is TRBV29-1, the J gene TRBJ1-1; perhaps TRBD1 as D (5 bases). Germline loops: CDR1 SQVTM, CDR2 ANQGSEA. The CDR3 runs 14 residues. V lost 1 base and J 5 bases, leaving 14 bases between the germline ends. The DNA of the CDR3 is TGCAGCGTTGAAGTTCCAGGGAGGGTGACTGAAGCTTTCTTT. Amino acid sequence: CSVEVPGRVTEAFF.

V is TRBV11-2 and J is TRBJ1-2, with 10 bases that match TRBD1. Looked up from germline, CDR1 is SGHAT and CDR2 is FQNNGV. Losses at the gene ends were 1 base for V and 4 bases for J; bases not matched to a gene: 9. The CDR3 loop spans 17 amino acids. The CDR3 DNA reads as TGTGCCAGCAGCTTAGGACAGGGGGCGAACCAGATCTATGGCTACACCTTC. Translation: CASSLGQGANQIYGYTF.

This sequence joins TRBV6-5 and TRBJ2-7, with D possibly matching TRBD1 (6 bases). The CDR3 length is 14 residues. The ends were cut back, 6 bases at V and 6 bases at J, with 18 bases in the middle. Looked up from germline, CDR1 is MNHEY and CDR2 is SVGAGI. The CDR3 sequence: CASRIRGKAGEQYF. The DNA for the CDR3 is TGTGCCAGCAGAATCAGGGGAAAAGCAGGCGAGCAGTACTTC.

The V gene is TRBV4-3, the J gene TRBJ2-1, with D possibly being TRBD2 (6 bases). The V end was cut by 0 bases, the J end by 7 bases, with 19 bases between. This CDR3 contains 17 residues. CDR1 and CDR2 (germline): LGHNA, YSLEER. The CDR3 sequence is CASSQELGTGLYNEQFF. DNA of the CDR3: TGCGCCAGCAGCCAAGAGCTGGGTACGGGACTTTATAATGAGCAGTTCTTC.

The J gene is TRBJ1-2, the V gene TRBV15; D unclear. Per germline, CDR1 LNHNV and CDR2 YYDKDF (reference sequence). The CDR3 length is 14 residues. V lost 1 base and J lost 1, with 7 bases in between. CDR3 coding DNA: TGTGCCACCAGCAGAGTACAGTTTAACTATGGCTACACCTTC. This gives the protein CATSRVQFNYGYTF.

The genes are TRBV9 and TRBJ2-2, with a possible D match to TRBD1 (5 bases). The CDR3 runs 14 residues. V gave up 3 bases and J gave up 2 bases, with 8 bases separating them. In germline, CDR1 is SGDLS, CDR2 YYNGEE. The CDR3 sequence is CASSGTTNTGELFF. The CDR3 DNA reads TGTGCCAGCAGCGGGACAACTAACACCGGGGAGCTGTTTTTT.

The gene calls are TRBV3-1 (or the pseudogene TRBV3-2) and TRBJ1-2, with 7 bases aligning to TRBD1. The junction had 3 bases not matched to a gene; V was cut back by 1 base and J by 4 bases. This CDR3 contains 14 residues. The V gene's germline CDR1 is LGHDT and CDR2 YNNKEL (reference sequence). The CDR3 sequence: CASSQVDRSYGYTF. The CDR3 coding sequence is TGTGCCAGCAGCCAAGTGGACAGGAGCTATGGCTACACCTTC.

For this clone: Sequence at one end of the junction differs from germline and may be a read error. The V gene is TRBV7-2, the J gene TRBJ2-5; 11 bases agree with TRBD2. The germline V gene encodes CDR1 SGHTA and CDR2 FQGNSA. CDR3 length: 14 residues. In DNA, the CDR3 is TGTGCCAGCAGGTTAGCGGGAGGGCCCCAGACCCAGTACTTC. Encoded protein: CASRLAGGPQTQYF.

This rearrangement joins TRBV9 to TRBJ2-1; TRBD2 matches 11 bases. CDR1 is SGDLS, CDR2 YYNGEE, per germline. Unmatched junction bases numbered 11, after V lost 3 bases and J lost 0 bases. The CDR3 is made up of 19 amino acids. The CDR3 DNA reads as TGTGCCAGCAGCGGTACTAGCGGGAGCCCGAAGAGCTCCTACAATGAGCAGTTCTTC. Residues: CASSGTSGSPKSSYNEQFF.

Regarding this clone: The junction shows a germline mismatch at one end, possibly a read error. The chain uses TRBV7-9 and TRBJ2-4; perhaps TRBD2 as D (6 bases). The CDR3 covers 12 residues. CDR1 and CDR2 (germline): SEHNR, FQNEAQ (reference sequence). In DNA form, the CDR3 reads TGTGCCAGCAGCCAATCTGGAAGCGGGCCGTCCTTC. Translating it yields CASSQSGSGPSF.